This entry is about one TCR beta chain. These data belong to a study of blood T cell repertoires in COVID-19. Sequencing was performed with immunoSEQ multiplex PCR; in TCRdb, only in-frame clones are kept and a portion is missing. The sample holds 70,000 to 75,000 clones, 88% seen once. This receptor was obtained from a human donor in a cohort sampled during active COVID-19. Sequenced sample: peripheral blood.

The CDR3 nucleotides are TGTGCCAGCAGCCCCGGGACAGGGGCGGGGGATACGCAGTATTTT. Translated, it gives CASSPGTGAGDTQYF. The chain joins TRBV2 to TRBJ2-3; TRBD1 agrees at 10 bases. This CDR3 spans 15 amino acids. The V segment lost 6 bases and the J segment 6 bases; nucleotides outside the gene matches: 9. The germline V gene encodes CDR1 SNHLY and CDR2 FYNNEI.